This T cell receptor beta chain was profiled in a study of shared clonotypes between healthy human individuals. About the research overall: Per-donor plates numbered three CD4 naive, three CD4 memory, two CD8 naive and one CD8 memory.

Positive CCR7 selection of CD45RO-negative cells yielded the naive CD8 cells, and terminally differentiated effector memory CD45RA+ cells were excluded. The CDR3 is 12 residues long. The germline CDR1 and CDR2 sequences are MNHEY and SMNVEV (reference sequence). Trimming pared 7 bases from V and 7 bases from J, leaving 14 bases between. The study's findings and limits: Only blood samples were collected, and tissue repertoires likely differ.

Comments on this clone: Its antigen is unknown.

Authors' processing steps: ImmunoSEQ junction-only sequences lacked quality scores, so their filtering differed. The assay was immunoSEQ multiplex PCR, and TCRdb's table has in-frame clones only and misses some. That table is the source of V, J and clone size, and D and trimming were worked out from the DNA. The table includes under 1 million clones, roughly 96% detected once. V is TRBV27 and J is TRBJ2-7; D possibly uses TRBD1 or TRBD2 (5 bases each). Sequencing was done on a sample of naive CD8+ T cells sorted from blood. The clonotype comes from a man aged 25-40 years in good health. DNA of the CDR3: TGTGCCAGCAAGAGGGGCGGTGGAGAGCAGTACTTC. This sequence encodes CASKRGGGEQYF.